Following are 7 T cell receptor beta chains from one sample sequenced in a study of lymphopenia after photon versus proton radiotherapy. The repertoire was sequenced with immunoSEQ multiplex PCR; TCRdb's copy has only in-frame clones and lacks some. The sample lists fewer than 25,000 clones; around 88% were seen once. The sequences come from peripheral blood, collected from a patient treated with proton-based radiotherapy. These receptors were taken from a man older than 75 with esophageal cancer.

The chain couples TRBV5-1 to TRBJ2-2, with 7 positions matching TRBD1. J lost 2 bases, V lost 4 bases, and 8 bases had no gene match. The CDR3 length is 16 residues. Germline-derived CDR1 and CDR2 are SGHRS and YFSETQ. The CDR3 region is CASSKYGQENTGELFF. The CDR3 DNA reads as TGCGCCAGCAGCAAATACGGACAGGAAAACACCGGGGAGCTGTTTTTT. The full variable domain, completed using reference TRBV5-1 and TRBJ2-2, is KAGVTQTPRYLIKTRGQQVTLSCSPISGHRSVSWYQQTPGQGLQFLFEYFSETQRNKGNFPGRFSGRQFSNSRSEMNVSTLELGDSALYLCASSKYGQENTGELFFGEGSRLTVL.

The gene calls are TRBV11-3 and TRBJ2-6; D gene ambiguous. Germline V gives CDR1 SGHNT, CDR2 YENEEA. Trimming shortened V by 5 bases and J by 5 bases, and 22 bases separated the two germline ends. The CDR3 totals 18 residues. CDR3: CASSLALSRQSRANVLTF. CDR3 nucleotides: TGTGCCAGCAGCCTGGCTTTATCTCGACAAAGTCGGGCCAACGTCCTGACTTTC.

The rearrangement links TRBV7-9 to TRBJ2-4; tentatively, D is TRBD2 (7 bases). This CDR3 comprises 15 residues. Germline V gives CDR1 SEHNR, CDR2 FQNEAQ (reference sequence). The V end lost 1 base, the J end lost 6 bases, and 13 bases lay between the germline ends. The CDR3 DNA sequence: TGTGCCAGCAGCTTAGGGGGAGGGGGGCTAAACATTCAGTACTTC. Its protein is CASSLGGGGLNIQYF.

The V gene is TRBV9, the J gene TRBJ1-2; D gene uncertain. CDR1 is SGDLS, CDR2 YYNGEE, per germline. Trimming shortened V by 0 bases and J by 4 bases, and 7 bases separated the two germline ends. There are 13 residues in the CDR3. In nucleotides, the CDR3 is TGTGCCAGCAGCGTAGATGGAGGCTATGGCTACACCTTC. This sequence encodes CASSVDGGYGYTF.

V is TRBV4-3 and J is TRBJ2-7, with TRBD2 matching over 9 bases. J lost 0 bases, V lost 3 bases, and 3 bases had no gene match. CDR1 is LGHNA, CDR2 YSLEER, per germline. The CDR3 length is 15 residues. The CDR3 is CASSHLAGDSYEQYF. The DNA for the CDR3 is TGCGCCAGCAGCCACTTAGCGGGGGACTCCTACGAGCAGTACTTC.

The chain carries TRBV5-5 and TRBJ1-5; TRBD1 agrees at 9 bases. Germline V gene lookup returns CDR1 SGHKS and CDR2 YYEKEE (reference sequence). The CDR3 contains 15 residues. The ends lost 4 bases at V and 9 bases at J; junction bases unmatched: 11. The chain's CDR3 is CASSPYGTGSWPQHF. In DNA form, the CDR3 reads TGTGCCAGCAGCCCGTATGGGACAGGGAGTTGGCCCCAGCATTTT.

Of note for this clone: This may stem from a read error, because a much larger clone lies one nucleotide away. The CDR3 region has the DNA TGTGCCAGCAGTGGGACAGCATCCTGCGAGCAGTACTTC. Translated, it gives CASSGTASCEQYF. J is TRBJ2-7 and V is TRBV2, with D possibly matching TRBD1 (6 bases). Per germline, CDR1 SNHLY and CDR2 FYNNEI. The CDR3 loop spans 13 amino acids.